This T cell receptor beta chain was observed in a study of T cell repertoires in cytomegalovirus infection. This clonotype was picked up a small number of times. What it recognizes is unknown. TCRdb reprocessed the reads via MiXCR and lists one record per CDR3 protein. Of fewer than 1,000,000 distinct CDR3 sequences in the sample, around a third were seen once. The source is a human donor in good health (CMV status not recorded). Some clones in this sample may be carry-over from other donors' samples. This sample comprised cultured CD8+ T cells from PBMCs, obtained from culture after CMV antigen stimulation.

CDR3 DNA: TGTGCCAGCACGGGAAGCGGGGAGAACACCGGGGAGCTGTTTTTT. The encoded protein is CASTGSGENTGELFF. This rearrangement joins TRBV9 to TRBJ2-2, with 7 bases matching TRBD2. V was clipped by 6 bases and J by 1 base; unmatched bases: 6. The CDR3 is 15 residues long. The germline V gene has CDR1 SGDLS and CDR2 YYNGEE.